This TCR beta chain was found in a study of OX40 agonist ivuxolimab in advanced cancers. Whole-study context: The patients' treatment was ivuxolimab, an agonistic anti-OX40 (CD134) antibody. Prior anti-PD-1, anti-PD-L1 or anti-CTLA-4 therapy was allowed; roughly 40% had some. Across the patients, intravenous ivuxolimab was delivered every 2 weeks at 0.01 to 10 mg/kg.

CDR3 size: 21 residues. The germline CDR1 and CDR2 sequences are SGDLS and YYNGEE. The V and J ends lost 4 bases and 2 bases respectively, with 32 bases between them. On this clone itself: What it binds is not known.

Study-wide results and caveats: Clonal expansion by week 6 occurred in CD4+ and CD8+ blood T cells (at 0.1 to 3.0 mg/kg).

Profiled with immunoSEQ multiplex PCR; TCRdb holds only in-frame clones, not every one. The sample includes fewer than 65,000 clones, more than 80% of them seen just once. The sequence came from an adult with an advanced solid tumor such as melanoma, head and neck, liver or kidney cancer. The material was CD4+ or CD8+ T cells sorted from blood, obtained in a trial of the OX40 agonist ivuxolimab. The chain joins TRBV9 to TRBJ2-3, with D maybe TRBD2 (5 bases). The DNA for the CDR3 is TGTGCCAGCAGCCCCAACTATCCAGAGGACTCGCCGATTCGATTCACAGATACGCAGTATTTT. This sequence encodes CASSPNYPEDSPIRFTDTQYF.